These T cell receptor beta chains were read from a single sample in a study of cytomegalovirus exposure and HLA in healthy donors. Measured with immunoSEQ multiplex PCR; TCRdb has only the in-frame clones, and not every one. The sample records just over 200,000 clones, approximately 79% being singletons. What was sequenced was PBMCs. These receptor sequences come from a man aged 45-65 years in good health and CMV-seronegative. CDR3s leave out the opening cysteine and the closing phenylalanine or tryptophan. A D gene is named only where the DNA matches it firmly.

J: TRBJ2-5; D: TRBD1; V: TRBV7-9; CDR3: ASTQDRAQETQY
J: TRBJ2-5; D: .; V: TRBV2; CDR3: ASSEGGRGETQY
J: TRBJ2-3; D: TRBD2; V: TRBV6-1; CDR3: ASPGLAGHTDTQY
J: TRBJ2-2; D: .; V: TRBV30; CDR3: AWSVIRNTGELF
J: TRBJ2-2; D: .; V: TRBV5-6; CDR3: ASSRGGTTGELF
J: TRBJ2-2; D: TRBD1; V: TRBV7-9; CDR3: ASSYGTGVTGELF
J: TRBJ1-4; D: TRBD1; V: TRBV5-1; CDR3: ASSSGQATNEKLF
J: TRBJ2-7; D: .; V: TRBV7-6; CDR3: ASSLNQGYEQY
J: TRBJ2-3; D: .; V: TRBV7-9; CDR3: ASSLTGTDTQY
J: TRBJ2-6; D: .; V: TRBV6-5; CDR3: ASSPSGSGANGLT
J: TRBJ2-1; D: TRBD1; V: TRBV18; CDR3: ASSTGTGVWEQF
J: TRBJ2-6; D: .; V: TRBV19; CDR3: ASTVDRTTLGANVLT
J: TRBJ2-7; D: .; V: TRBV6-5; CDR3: ASQRAGSTYEQY
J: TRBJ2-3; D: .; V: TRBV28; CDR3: ASTQLGEGTDTQY
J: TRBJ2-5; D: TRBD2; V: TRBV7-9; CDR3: ASSPLAGGRETQY
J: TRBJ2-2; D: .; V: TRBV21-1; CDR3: AIQGPGELF
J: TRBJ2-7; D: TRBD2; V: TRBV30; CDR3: AWWTSGSYEQY
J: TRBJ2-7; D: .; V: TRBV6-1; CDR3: ASSERRYEQY
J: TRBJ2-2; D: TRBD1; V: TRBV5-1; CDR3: ATTGQGNTGELF
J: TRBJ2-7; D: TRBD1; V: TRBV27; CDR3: ASSSVGTGGPRSYEQY
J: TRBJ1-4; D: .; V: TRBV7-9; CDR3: ASSLDPRPPEKLF
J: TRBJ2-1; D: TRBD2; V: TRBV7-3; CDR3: ASSLTAGGGNEQF
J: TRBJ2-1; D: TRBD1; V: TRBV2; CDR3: ASTHGTVRDATYNEQF
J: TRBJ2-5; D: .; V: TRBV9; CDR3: ASSGGLGSEQY
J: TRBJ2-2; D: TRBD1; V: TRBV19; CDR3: ASSIGDRATGELF
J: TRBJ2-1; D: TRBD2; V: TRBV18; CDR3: ASSPPLAGYNEQF
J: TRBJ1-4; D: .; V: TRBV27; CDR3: ASRGGGPNEKLF
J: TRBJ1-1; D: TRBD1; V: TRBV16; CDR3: ASSQSTGGTEAF
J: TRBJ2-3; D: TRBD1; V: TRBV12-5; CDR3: ASGLTLQDRALGTQY
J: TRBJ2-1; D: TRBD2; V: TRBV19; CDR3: ASSQGGRAAHDEQF
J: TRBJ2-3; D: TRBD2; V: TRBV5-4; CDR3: ASSPTSSQDTQY
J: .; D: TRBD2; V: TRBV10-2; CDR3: ASSAGTSSYEQY
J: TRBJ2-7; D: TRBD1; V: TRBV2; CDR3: ASSEGDSATYEQY
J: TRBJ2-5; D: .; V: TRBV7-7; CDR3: ASSPAGGGETQY
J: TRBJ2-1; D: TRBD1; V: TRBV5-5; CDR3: ASSLTGGAVNEQF
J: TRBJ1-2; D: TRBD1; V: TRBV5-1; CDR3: ASSILPGTGGGYGYT
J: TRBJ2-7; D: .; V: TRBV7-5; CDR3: VRSLTGSARGWSYEQY
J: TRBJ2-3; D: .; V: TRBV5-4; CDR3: ASSLVGPSADTQY
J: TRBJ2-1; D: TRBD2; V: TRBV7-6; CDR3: ASSLARGSPYNEQF